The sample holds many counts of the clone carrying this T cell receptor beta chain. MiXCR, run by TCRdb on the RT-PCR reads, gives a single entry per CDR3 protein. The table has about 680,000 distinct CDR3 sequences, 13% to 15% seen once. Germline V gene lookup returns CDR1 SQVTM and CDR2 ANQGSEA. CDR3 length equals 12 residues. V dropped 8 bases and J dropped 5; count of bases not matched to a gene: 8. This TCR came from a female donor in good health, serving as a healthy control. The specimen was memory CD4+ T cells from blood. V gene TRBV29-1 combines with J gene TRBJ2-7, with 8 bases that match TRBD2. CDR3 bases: TGCAGCTTTAAGACTAGCGCGAACGAGCAGTACTTC. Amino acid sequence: CSFKTSANEQYF.